This TCR beta chain was captured by sequencing in a study of blood T cell repertoires in COVID-19. About the research overall: T cells, B-cell-depleted T cells, or PBMCs supplied cDNA or gDNA.

The study drew participants aged about 18 to 89 years from fewer than 30 US areas. Each participant's cohort was designated according to participant-reported clinical history. Recovered participants had two consecutive negative NP/OP PCR tests, healthcare professional clearance, or symptom resolution. Data came from immunoSEQ multiplex PCR; TCRdb stores just in-frame clones and leaves some out. The sample contains under 150,000 clones, approximately 79% of which appear only once. The CDR3 spans 14 residues. V was pared by 0 bases and J by 14 bases, with 7 bases of the junction left unmatched. Germline V CDR1 and CDR2: LNHDA, SQIVND (reference sequence).

The origin of this receptor is a woman in her forties or fifties who had recovered from COVID-19. The specimen sequenced was PBMCs or T cells enriched from blood (not recorded which). The V gene is TRBV19, the J gene TRBJ1-2, with TRBD1 matching over 12 bases. The CDR3 bases are TGTGCCAGTAGTATAGATGGGACAGGGGGCGCGTCTACCTTC. Amino acids: CASSIDGTGGASTF. Looking up the rest from reference TRBV19 and TRBJ1-2 gives the full variable domain: DGGITQSPKYLFRKEGQNVTLSCEQNLNHDAMYWYRQDPGQGLRLIYYSQIVNDFQKGDIAEGYSVSREKKESFPLTVTSAQKNPTAFYLCASSIDGTGGASTFGSGTRLTVV.